This T cell receptor beta chain was identified in a study of blood T cell repertoires in COVID-19 (dated by TCRdb to the early 2020s). Regarding the complete study: Samples from collaborators originated in the United States, Italy and Spain and spanned both the acute and convalescent phases of COVID-19. The material from the prospective study consisted of cDNA or gDNA derived from T cells, B-cell-depleted T cells, or PBMCs. Deeply sampled blood TCRbeta repertoires from subjects exposed to, actively infected with, or recovered from COVID-19 were included in the dataset. The repertoires were made available in a free public database intended to serve as a resource for research on the immune response to SARS-CoV-2. Samples were obtained from the ongoing ImmuneRACE study (first 160 participants) and from some 1,200 subjects provided by 6 global collaborators. The sample metadata nearly always contained a de-identified subject ID, COVID-19 status, age in years and sex. HLA class I and class II types, where available, came from metadata supplied by the sample provider rather than from assay-based typing.

The collaborating institutions used their own protocols to collect whole blood in K2EDTA tubes. For TCRbeta analysis, collaborators shipped samples in one of three forms: frozen whole blood, isolated PBMCs, or DNA extracted from either of those sample types. The V end loses 6 bases and the J end loses 0 bases, and a stretch of 3 bases separates them. Taken from the germline V gene (reference sequence), the CDR1 and CDR2 loops are DFQATT and SNEGSKA. Measured from the cysteine to the phenylalanine, the CDR3 is 11 residues long. Only the CDR3 region is kept as DNA, spanning 33 bases read in frame from base 1. TCRbeta CDR3 regions were amplified from genomic DNA using the immunoSEQ Assay, a bias-controlled multiplex PCR. Regarding the original processing steps: The number of nucleated cells in each sample was estimated by amplification of reference gene primers within the assay. To quantify the absolute abundance of each unique TCRbeta CDR3 rearrangement, sequence reads were collapsed and filtered. For each sample, productive Simpson clonality was calculated as the square root of Simpson's diversity index across productive rearrangements. The clones in this table, taken by TCRdb from immuneACCESS, are in-frame only. Not every clone is retained; where verified, under half of the shortfall comes from an unresolved V gene, and the cause of the rest is unknown. Clonal size and the V and J genes are those of that table, whereas D and trimming came from the DNA. The sample profile shows fewer than 130,000 clones; 70% to 85% of them were found once. 20% to 25% of the sample belongs to the ten largest clones.

As to this clone: The clone's antigen remains unknown. Base qualities were left out, and no much larger clone turns up one base away.

Study-wide conclusions, independent of this receptor: Clinical and demographic metadata were provided uncurated, with the amount varying by source and participant.

This receptor was identified in an older man with active or convalescent COVID-19. Sequencing used peripheral blood. This receptor chain uses TRBV20-1 and TRBJ1-3, with no reliable assignment of the D segment. This receptor carries the CDR3 CSAFSGNTIYF. The DNA sequence is as follows: TGCAGTGCCTTCTCTGGAAACACCATATATTTT.